This T cell receptor beta chain was sequenced in a study of T cell responses to AZD1222 COVID-19 vaccine. Study-wide findings and caveats: Two AZD1222 administrations were followed by greater Spike-specific TCR breadth and depth.

Germline V gene sequence: CDR1 SGDLS, CDR2 YYNGEE. V was cut by 0 bases and J by 7 bases, with 14 bases left in between. The CDR3 consists of 16 residues. Generated by immunoSEQ multiplex PCR, the TCRdb table keeps only in-frame clones and is missing some. The data show around 160,000 clones, 80% to 90% seen once. Worth noting for this clone: What it binds is not known.

Sample: peripheral blood, taken on day 0 of AZD1222 vaccination. This TCR was recovered from an adult in good health. The chain has TRBV9 and TRBJ1-6; D is unclear. In DNA, the CDR3 is TGTGCCAGCAGCGTAGAGGCCTCCGCGAACAATTCACCCCTCCACTTT. Translated: CASSVEASANNSPLHF.